This TCR beta chain was documented in a study of response to subunit inactivated influenza vaccine. This clonotype was seen a handful of times. The target antigen is unknown. TCRdb analysed the RT-PCR reads with MiXCR anew, one entry per CDR3 protein. The sample lists some 800,000 distinct CDR3 sequences; roughly 20% were seen once. CDR1 and CDR2 (germline): SQVTM, ANQGSEA. The CDR3 contains 13 residues. Trimming removed 5 bases from V and 2 bases from J, with 10 bases in between. The study, taken as a whole, reports: Researchers suggested that each seasonal influenza vaccination recruits few new T cells.

Sequenced material: PBMCs from blood, taken less than 6 days after vaccination. The TCR was taken from a man over 45 who received an inactivated influenza vaccine. This rearrangement joins TRBV29-1 to TRBJ1-3; D remains ambiguous. CDR3 DNA: TGCAGCGTTTCCGGCAGTACTGGAAACACCATATATTTT. This translates into CSVSGSTGNTIYF.